At least ten counts were recorded for the clone carrying this TCR beta chain. Its antigen remains unidentified. These data originate in a study of T-cell reconstitution after alpha-beta-depleted transplantation in children. Whole-study results and caveats: About two months after transplant, alpha-beta T cells reportedly came from several hundred expanded graft clones.

Preparation of the TCRbeta library involved a method that used unique molecular identifiers. TCRdb redid the calling of the PCR reads with MiXCR, one entry per CDR3 protein. This sample has about 200,000 distinct CDR3 sequences, with approximately 6.9% found just once. This CDR3 has 13 residues. Germline CDR1 KGHDR, CDR2 SFDVKD. V gave up 9 bases and J gave up 4 bases; unmatched junction bases: 5. This specimen was PBMCs, taken before TCRalphabeta/CD19-depleted stem cell transplant. The chain is built from TRBV24-1 and TRBJ2-3, with 8 bases identical to TRBD1. The receptor comes from a boy aged 2 to 10 with acute lymphoblastic leukemia, due to receive a stem cell transplant. CDR3 sequence: CATGQGNADTQYF. Written as DNA, the CDR3 is TGTGCCACCGGACAGGGAAACGCAGATACGCAGTATTTT.